Sequencing of this TCR beta chain was carried out in a study of Graves' ophthalmopathy and Graves' hyperthyroidism. Study-wide points: Researchers report that a 13-signature model separated ophthalmopathy from stable hyperthyroidism, posting less than 90% sensitivity and about 80% specificity.

RNA transcripts were the source from which TCR beta CDR3 regions were amplified. First-round RT-PCR relied on HTBI primers, and a second-round multiplex PCR came next. TCRdb passed the multiplex PCR reads through MiXCR, listing each CDR3 protein once. The sample has 350,000 or so distinct CDR3 sequences; 15% to 20% are singletons. As concerns this clonotype: The antigen is not known. Possible read error: a much larger clone is one base away.

Each diagnosis was determined on the basis of clinical symptoms, serum thyroxine, TRAb, thyroid ultrasound and orbital computed tomography. The CDR3 covers 17 residues. CDR1 and CDR2 from the germline V gene are MDHEN and SYDVKM. This chain joins TRBV28 and TRBJ2-2, with 8 bases matching TRBD2. This TCR came from an adult man with Graves' ophthalmopathy. The sample comprised peripheral blood. The CDR3 coding sequence is TGTTCCAGCAGTTTACTTCCGGGGGGGCTTGACACCGGGGAGCTGTTTTTT. This codes for CSSSLLPGGLDTGELFF.